The present TCR beta chain was sequenced within a study of technical replicates of blood from a handful of donors. The CDR3 spans 15 residues. With 5 bases clipped from V and 8 bases from J, the junction kept 14 bases outside the gene matches. Germline CDR1 MNHNS, CDR2 SASEGT. Data came from immunoSEQ multiplex PCR; TCRdb stores just in-frame clones and leaves some out. The sample includes about 53,000 clones, 70% to 90% seen only once; the top ten take roughly 5.3%. Sequencing input: PBMCs. The clonotype originates from a human donor in good health. Some clones in this sample may be carry-over from other donors' samples. The rearrangement links TRBV6-1 to TRBJ1-2, with 7 bases fitting TRBD1. CDR3 amino acids: CASSNPFQGVGGYTF. DNA for the CDR3: TGTGCCAGCAGTAACCCTTTCCAGGGGGTAGGAGGCTACACCTTC.